The source of this T cell receptor (beta chain) is a study of cytomegalovirus exposure and HLA in healthy donors. The study, taken as a whole, reports: Donors belonging to an Asian-associated ancestry cluster reportedly showed fewer N-insertions in productive TCRs than the roughly 680-donor mean, according to what a later analysis found.

In regard to this clone: Its cognate antigen is unknown.

Use of 60 Vbeta and 13 Jbeta primers characterized the PCR. Data came from immunoSEQ multiplex PCR; TCRdb stores just in-frame clones and leaves some out. The table lists under 55,000 clones, around 70% of them singletons. The V and J ends lost 5 bases and 7 bases respectively, with 15 bases between them. CDR1 and CDR2 (germline): MNHEY, SVGAGI. The CDR3 runs 14 residues. The sequence came from a man between 18 and 29 years old in good health and CMV-seronegative. The specimen sequenced was PBMCs. The J gene is TRBJ1-3, the V gene TRBV6-5; perhaps TRBD1 as D (6 bases). The DNA of the CDR3 is TGTGCCAGCAGTGTCGCAGGGGCGCGGAACACCATATATTTT. Translation gives CASSVAGARNTIYF.